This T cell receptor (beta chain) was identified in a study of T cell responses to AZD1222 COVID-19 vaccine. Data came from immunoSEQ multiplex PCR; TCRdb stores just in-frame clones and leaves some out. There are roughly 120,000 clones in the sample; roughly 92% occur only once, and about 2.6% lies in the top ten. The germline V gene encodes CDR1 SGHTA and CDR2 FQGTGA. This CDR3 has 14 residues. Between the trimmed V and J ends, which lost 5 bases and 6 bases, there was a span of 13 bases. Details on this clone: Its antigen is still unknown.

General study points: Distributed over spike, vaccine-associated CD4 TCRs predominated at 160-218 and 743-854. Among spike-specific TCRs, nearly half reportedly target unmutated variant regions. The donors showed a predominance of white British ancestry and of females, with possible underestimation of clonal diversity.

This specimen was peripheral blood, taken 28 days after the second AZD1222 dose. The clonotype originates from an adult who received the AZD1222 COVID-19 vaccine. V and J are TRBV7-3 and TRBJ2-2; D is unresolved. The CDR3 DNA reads TGTGCCAGCAGCGTGACCCTTAATGCCGGGGAGCTGTTTTTT. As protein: CASSVTLNAGELFF.